This T cell receptor beta chain was observed in a study of T cells after yellow fever vaccination. Findings of the study overall: Clones that expanded after primary vaccination mostly reappeared after the booster (just under 98% CD4, approximately 85% CD8). It was a small share of clonotypes that appeared in both CD4 and CD8 compartments. Contamination by abundant bulk-population clonotypes could be present in FACS-sorted repertoires.

Germline V gene data show CDR1 as SGHTA and CDR2 as FQGNSA. Trimming removed 5 bases from V and 4 bases from J; junction bases left unmatched: 6. The CDR3 is 15 amino acids. This clonotype was found many times. Its cognate antigen is unknown. The TCR cDNA carried a universal primer site and UMIs from 5'RACE template switching. TCRdb re-called the 5' RACE reads with MiXCR, one entry per CDR3 protein. The sample lists some 300,000 distinct CDR3 sequences; around 4% were seen once. The chain joins TRBV7-2 to TRBJ2-5; TRBD2 matches 11 bases. The source of this sequence is a man aged 18-30 years who received the YFV17D yellow fever vaccine. Sequencing used PBMCs, obtained on the day of the yellow fever booster vaccination. The CDR3 DNA reads as TGTGCCAGCAGCCTCCCGACTAGCGGGGCAGAGACCCAGTACTTC. It yields the protein CASSLPTSGAETQYF.